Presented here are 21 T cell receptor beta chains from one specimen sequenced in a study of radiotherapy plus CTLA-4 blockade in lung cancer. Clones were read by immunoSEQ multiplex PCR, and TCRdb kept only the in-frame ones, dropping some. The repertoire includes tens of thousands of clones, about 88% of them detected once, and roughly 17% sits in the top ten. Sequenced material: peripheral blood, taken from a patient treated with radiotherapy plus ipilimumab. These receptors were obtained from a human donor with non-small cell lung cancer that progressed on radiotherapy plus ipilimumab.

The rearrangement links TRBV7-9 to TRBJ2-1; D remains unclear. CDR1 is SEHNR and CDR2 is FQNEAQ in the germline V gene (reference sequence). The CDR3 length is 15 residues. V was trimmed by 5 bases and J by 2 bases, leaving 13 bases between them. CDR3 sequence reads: CASSVGSGTYNEQFF. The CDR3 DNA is TGTGCCAGCAGCGTAGGCTCTGGAACCTACAATGAGCAGTTCTTC.

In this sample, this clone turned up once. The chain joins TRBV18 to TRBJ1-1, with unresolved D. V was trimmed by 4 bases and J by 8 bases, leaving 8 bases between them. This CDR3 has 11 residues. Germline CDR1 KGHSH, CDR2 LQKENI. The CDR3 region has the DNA TGTGCCAGCTCACGTGAGTCCGAAGCTTTCTTT. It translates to CASSRESEAFF.

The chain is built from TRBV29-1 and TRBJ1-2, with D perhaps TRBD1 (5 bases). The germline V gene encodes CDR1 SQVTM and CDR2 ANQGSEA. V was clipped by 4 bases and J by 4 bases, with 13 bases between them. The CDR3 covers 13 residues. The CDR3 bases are TGCAGCGTTGCGAGCCCAGGGACCTATGGCTACACCTTC. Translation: CSVASPGTYGYTF.

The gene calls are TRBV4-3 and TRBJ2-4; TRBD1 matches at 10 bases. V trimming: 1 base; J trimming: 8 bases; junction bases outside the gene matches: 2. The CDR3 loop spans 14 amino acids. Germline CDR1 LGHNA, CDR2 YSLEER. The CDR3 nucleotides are TGCGCCAGCAGCCAAGGACAGGGGGCACACATTCAGTACTTC. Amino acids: CASSQGQGAHIQYF.

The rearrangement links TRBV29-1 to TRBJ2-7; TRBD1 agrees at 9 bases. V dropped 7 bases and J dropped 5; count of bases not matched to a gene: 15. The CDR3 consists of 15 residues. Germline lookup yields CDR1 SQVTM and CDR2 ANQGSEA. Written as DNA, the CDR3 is TGCAGCGCCCCCGCCCGGGACAGGGCGGTCCACGAGCAGTACTTC. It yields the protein CSAPARDRAVHEQYF.

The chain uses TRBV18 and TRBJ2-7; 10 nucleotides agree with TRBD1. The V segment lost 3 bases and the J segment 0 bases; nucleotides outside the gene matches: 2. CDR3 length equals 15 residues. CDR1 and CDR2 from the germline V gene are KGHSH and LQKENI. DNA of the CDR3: TGTGCCAGCTCACCGGGACAGGGGACCTCCTACGAGCAGTACTTC. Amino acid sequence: CASSPGQGTSYEQYF.

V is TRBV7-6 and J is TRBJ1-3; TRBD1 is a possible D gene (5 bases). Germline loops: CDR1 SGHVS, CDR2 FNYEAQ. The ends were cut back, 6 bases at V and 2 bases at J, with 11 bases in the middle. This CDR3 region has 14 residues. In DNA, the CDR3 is TGTGCCAGCAGTCCAGGGAATGCTGGAAACACCATATATTTT. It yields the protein CASSPGNAGNTIYF. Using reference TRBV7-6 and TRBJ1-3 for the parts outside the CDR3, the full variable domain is GAGVSQSPRYKVTKRGQDVALRCDPISGHVSLYWYRQALGQGPEFLTYFNYEAQQDKSGLPNDRFSAERPEGSISTLTIQRTEQRDSAMYRCASSPGNAGNTIYFGEGSWLTVV.

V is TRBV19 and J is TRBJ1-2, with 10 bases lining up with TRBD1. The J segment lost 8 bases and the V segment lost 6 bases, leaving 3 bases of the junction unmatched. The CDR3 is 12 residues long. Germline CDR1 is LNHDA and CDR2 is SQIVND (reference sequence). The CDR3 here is CASRRDRGGYTF. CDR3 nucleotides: TGTGCCAGTAGACGGGACAGGGGAGGCTACACCTTC.

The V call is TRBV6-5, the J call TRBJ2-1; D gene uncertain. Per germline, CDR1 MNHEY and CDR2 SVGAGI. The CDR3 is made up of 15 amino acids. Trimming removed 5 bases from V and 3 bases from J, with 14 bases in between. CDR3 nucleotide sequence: TGTGCCAGCAGTCTCACATTGGGTAGCTACAATGAGCAGTTCTTC. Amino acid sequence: CASSLTLGSYNEQFF.

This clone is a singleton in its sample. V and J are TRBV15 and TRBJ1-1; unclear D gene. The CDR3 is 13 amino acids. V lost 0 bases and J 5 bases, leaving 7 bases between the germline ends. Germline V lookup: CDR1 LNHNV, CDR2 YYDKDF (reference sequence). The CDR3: CATSRDLRTEAFF. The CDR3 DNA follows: TGTGCCACCAGCAGAGATCTCCGTACTGAAGCTTTCTTT. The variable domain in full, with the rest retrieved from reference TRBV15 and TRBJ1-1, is DAMVIQNPRYQVTQFGKPVTLSCSQTLNHNVMYWYQQKSSQAPKLLFHYYDKDFNNEADTPDNFQSRRPNTSFCFLDIRSPGLGDTAMYLCATSRDLRTEAFFGQGTRLTVV.

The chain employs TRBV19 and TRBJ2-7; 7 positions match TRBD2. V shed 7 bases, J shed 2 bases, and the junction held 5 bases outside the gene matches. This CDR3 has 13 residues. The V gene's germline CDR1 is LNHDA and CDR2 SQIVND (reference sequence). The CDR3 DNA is TGTGCCAGTAACCCGGGAGGAACCTACGAGCAGTACTTC. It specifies CASNPGGTYEQYF.

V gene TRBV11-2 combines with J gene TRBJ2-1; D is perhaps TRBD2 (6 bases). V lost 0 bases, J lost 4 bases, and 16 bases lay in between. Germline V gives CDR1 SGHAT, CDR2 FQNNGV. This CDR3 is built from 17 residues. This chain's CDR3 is CASSLEGRAGLYNEQFF. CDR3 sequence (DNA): TGTGCCAGCAGCTTAGAGGGTCGGGCGGGACTTTACAATGAGCAGTTCTTC.

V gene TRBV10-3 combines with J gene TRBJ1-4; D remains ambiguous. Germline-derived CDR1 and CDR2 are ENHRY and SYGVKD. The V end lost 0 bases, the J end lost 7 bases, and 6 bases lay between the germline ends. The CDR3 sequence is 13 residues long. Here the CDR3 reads CAISESVGEKLFF. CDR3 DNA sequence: TGTGCCATCAGTGAGTCGGTCGGTGAAAAACTGTTTTTT.

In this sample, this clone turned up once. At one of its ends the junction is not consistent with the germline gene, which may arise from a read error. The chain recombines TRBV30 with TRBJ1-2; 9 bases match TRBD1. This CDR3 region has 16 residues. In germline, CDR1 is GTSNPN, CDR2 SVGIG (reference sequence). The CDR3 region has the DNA TGTGCCTGCAGTGTACGAACGGGACAGGGTAACTATGGCTACACTTTC. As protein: CACSVRTGQGNYGYTF.

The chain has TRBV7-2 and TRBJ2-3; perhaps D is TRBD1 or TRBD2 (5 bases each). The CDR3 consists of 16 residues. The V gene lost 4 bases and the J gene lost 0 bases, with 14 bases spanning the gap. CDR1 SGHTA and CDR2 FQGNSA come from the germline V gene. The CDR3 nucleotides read TGTGCCAGCAGCTCTGGGGGTACTTCTAGCACAGATACGCAGTATTTT. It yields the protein CASSSGGTSSTDTQYF. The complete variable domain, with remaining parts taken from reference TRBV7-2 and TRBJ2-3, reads GAGVSQSPSNKVTEKGKDVELRCDPISGHTALYWYRQSLGQGLEFLIYFQGNSAPDKSGLPSDRFSAERTGGSVSTLTIQRTQQEDSAVYLCASSSGGTSSTDTQYFGPGTRLTVL.

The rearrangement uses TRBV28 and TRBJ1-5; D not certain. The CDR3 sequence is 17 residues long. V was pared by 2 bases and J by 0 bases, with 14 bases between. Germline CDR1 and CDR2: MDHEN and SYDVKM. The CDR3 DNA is TGTGCCAGCAGTTTAAGAGCGACACTGTATAGCAATCAGCCCCAGCATTTT. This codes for CASSLRATLYSNQPQHF.

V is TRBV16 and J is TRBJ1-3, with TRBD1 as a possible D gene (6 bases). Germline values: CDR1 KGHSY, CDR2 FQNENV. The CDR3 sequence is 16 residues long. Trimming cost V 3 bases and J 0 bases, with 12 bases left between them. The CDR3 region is CASSHPTGHSGNTIYF. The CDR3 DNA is TGTGCCAGCAGCCACCCGACAGGCCACTCTGGAAACACCATATATTTT.

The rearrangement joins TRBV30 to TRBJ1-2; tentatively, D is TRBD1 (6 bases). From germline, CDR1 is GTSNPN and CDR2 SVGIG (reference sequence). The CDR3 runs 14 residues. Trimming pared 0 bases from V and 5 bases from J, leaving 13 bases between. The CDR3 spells CAWSVGGAHYGYTF. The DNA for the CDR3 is TGTGCCTGGAGTGTAGGGGGGGCGCATTATGGCTACACCTTC.

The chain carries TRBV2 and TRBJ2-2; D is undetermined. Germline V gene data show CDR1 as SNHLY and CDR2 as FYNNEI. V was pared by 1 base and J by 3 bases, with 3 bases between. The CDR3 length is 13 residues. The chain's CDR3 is CASSEVYTGELFF. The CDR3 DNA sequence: TGTGCCAGCAGTGAAGTTTACACCGGGGAGCTGTTTTTT.

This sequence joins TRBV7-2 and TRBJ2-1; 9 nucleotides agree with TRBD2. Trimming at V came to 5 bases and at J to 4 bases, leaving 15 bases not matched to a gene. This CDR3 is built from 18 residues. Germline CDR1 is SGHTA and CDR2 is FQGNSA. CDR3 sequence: CASSPRHATSGFYNEQFF. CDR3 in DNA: TGTGCCAGCAGCCCACGTCACGCGACTAGCGGATTTTACAATGAGCAGTTCTTC. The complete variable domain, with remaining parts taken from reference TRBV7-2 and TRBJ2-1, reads GAGVSQSPSNKVTEKGKDVELRCDPISGHTALYWYRQSLGQGLEFLIYFQGNSAPDKSGLPSDRFSAERTGGSVSTLTIQRTQQEDSAVYLCASSPRHATSGFYNEQFFGPGTRLTVL.

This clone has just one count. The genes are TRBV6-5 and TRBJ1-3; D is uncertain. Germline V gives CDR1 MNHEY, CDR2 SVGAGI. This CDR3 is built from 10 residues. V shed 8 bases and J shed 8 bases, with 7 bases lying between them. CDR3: CASGRHTIYF. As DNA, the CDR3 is TGTGCCAGCGGAAGACACACCATATATTTT.